The 27 T cell receptor beta chains presented below share a single source sample, sequenced in a study of blood T cell repertoires in COVID-19 (dated by TCRdb to 2020 to 2022). Library construction relied on the immunoSEQ multiplex PCR assay. TCRdb holds this immuneACCESS table with in-frame rearrangements only. Some clones are missing; in checked studies, unresolved V genes explain under half, and the rest has no known cause. Recorded for this sample are roughly 260,000 clones; roughly 86% of them occurred a single time. The biggest ten clones account for about 10% of the sample. Sequenced sample: peripheral blood. Receptors were obtained from a man aged 35 to 55 who had recovered from COVID-19.

The chain combines TRBV7-8 with TRBJ2-1; 11 bases map to TRBD2. J lost 7 bases, V lost 4 bases, and 9 bases had no gene match. This CDR3 has 16 residues. CDR1 and CDR2 from the germline V gene are SGHVS and FQNEAQ. CDR3 nucleotides: TGTGCCAGCAGCTCTATAGCGGGAGGGCGAGGGAATGAGCAGTTCTTC. Protein: CASSSIAGGRGNEQFF.

This chain uses TRBV28 with TRBJ2-7, with D possibly matching TRBD1 (6 bases). V lost 8 bases and J lost 4, with 18 bases in between. This CDR3 comprises 14 residues. Germline V gene lookup returns CDR1 MDHEN and CDR2 SYDVKM. CDR3 nucleotide sequence: TGTGCCAGCGGGAATTCGCCAGGGGATTACGAGCAGTACTTC. It is translated as CASGNSPGDYEQYF. Variable domain in full (rest from reference TRBV28 and TRBJ2-7): DVKVTQSSRYLVKRTGEKVFLECVQDMDHENMFWYRQDPGLGLRLIYFSYDVKMKEKGDIPEGYSVSREKKERFSLILESASTNQTSMYLCASGNSPGDYEQYFGPGTRLTVT.

The chain recombines TRBV2 with TRBJ1-3, with D unresolved. Germline CDR1 is SNHLY and CDR2 is FYNNEI. Trimming pared 7 bases from V and 0 bases from J, leaving 13 bases between. The CDR3 is made up of 15 amino acids. The CDR3 DNA sequence: TGTGCCAGCACTAACTTCGGGGTCTCTGGAAACACCATATATTTT. Its protein is CASTNFGVSGNTIYF.

The chain is built from TRBV3-1 (or the pseudogene TRBV3-2) and TRBJ1-6, with TRBD1 as a possible D gene (5 bases). The germline V gene has CDR1 LGHDT and CDR2 YNNKEL (reference sequence). V was clipped by 2 bases and J by 12 bases, with 11 bases between them. The CDR3 covers 13 residues. CDR3 protein: CASSQSGVIPLHF. The DNA for the CDR3 is TGTGCCAGCAGCCAATCGGGGGTCATACCCCTCCACTTT.

This clone is a singleton in its sample. The chain recombines TRBV6-2 or TRBV6-3 with TRBJ2-7, with 8 bases aligning to TRBD2. Trimming cost V 4 bases and J 3 bases; bases outside gene matches: 8. In germline, CDR1 is MNHEY, CDR2 SVGEGT. This CDR3 is built from 15 residues. Here the CDR3 reads CASSSSGRLVYEQYF. The CDR3 DNA reads TGTGCCAGCAGTTCCAGCGGGAGATTGGTCTACGAGCAGTACTTC.

The rearrangement joins TRBV6-2 or TRBV6-3 to TRBJ2-4, with D perhaps matching TRBD1 (6 bases). Per the germline V gene, CDR1 is MNHEY and CDR2 is SVGEGT. The CDR3 extends over 12 amino acids. Trimming cost V 6 bases and J 8 bases, with 11 bases left between them. DNA for the CDR3: TGTGCCAGCAGCCGAGACAGGCACATTCAGTACTTC. It specifies CASSRDRHIQYF.

The CDR3 DNA is TGTGCCAGCAGCCCTCCGGGACAGATCTTCCAGGCCCAGTACTTC. Translated, it gives CASSPPGQIFQAQYF. The chain joins TRBV2 to TRBJ2-5, with 7 nucleotides matching TRBD1. In germline, CDR1 is SNHLY, CDR2 FYNNEI. The CDR3 length is 15 residues. After removal of 6 bases from V and 9 bases from J, the junction contained 16 bases not matched to a gene.

J is TRBJ2-1 and V is TRBV19, with 7 positions matching TRBD1. Trimming at V came to 2 bases and at J to 14 bases, leaving 12 bases not matched to a gene. CDR1 LNHDA and CDR2 SQIVND come from the germline V gene (reference sequence). This CDR3 spans 14 amino acids. CDR3 amino acids: CASSILGTPGQKFF. CDR3 DNA sequence: TGTGCCAGTAGTATATTGGGAACACCGGGACAGAAGTTCTTC.

In this sample, this clone turned up once. This rearrangement joins TRBV9 to TRBJ1-1, with D tentatively TRBD1 (5 bases). Trimming pared 2 bases from V and 7 bases from J, leaving 15 bases between. CDR1 SGDLS and CDR2 YYNGEE come from the germline V gene. The CDR3 has 14 residues. The CDR3 DNA is TGTGCCAGCAGCGTCCTCCAGGGCGTCGGTGAAGCTTTCTTT. Residues: CASSVLQGVGEAFF.

V gene TRBV9 combines with J gene TRBJ2-3, with D possibly being TRBD1 (6 bases). Germline V lookup: CDR1 SGDLS, CDR2 YYNGEE. The CDR3 covers 17 residues. V dropped 0 bases and J dropped 6 bases, with 20 bases sitting between them. The CDR3 nucleotides read TGTGCCAGCAGCGTAGCTGGGGGCGGACGGATCCGCGATACGCAGTATTTT. This encodes CASSVAGGGRIRDTQYF.

The chain couples TRBV15 to TRBJ2-7; maybe TRBD2 (6 bases). The V and J ends lost 3 bases and 6 bases respectively, with 15 bases between them. Germline-derived CDR1 and CDR2 are LNHNV and YYDKDF (reference sequence). This CDR3 is 14 amino acids long. The CDR3 protein is CATSRRTGVGEQYF. CDR3 DNA: TGTGCCACCAGCAGGAGAACGGGGGTCGGCGAGCAGTACTTC.

The chain uses TRBV3-1 (or the pseudogene TRBV3-2) and TRBJ2-7, with D perhaps matching TRBD2 (7 bases). CDR1 and CDR2 (germline): LGHDT, YNNKEL (reference sequence). V was trimmed by 6 bases and J by 3 bases, leaving 18 bases between them. There are 15 residues in the CDR3. The chain's CDR3 is CASSRGAPSYYEQYF. The CDR3, as DNA: TGTGCCAGCAGTCGGGGGGCTCCCTCCTACTACGAGCAGTACTTC.

This clone was seen a single time. This chain uses TRBV5-1 with TRBJ2-7; TRBD2 is a possible D gene (7 bases). The germline V gene has CDR1 SGHRS and CDR2 YFSETQ. CDR3 size: 14 residues. V was cut by 2 bases and J by 7 bases, with 16 bases left in between. The CDR3 sequence is CASSFGGARSEQYF. The CDR3 DNA is TGCGCCAGCAGCTTTGGGGGGGCACGTAGTGAGCAGTACTTC.

This chain links TRBV15 with TRBJ2-3, with TRBD1 identical over 8 bases. J gave up 1 base and V 0 bases, and 3 bases lay outside the gene matches. This CDR3 has 16 residues. Germline V lookup: CDR1 LNHNV, CDR2 YYDKDF (reference sequence). This chain's CDR3 is CATSRDQGARTDTQYF. As DNA, the CDR3 is TGTGCCACCAGCAGAGATCAGGGGGCCCGCACAGATACGCAGTATTTT.

This clone was found a few times. CDR3 amino acids: CASSAGLAGGLGTGELFF. The CDR3 nucleotides read TGTGCCAGCAGCGCAGGACTAGCGGGGGGGCTAGGCACCGGGGAGCTGTTTTTT. The chain combines TRBV9 with TRBJ2-2, with 15 nucleotides matching TRBD2. After removal of 3 bases from V and 4 bases from J, the junction contained 7 bases not matched to a gene. The CDR3 runs 18 residues. From germline, CDR1 is SGDLS and CDR2 YYNGEE.

The rearrangement joins TRBV7-8 to TRBJ1-1; D is unresolved. Trimming took 2 bases from V and 5 from J, leaving 12 bases between them. The CDR3 consists of 14 residues. Looked up from germline, CDR1 is SGHVS and CDR2 is FQNEAQ. CDR3 loop: CASSLYWGDTEAFF. CDR3 nucleotides: TGTGCCAGCAGCTTATACTGGGGAGATACTGAAGCTTTCTTT.

The rearrangement links TRBV4-3 to TRBJ2-1, with 11 bases that match TRBD2. Germline trimming cut 0 bases from V and 6 bases from J; bases unmatched to any gene: 10. The CDR3 spans 18 residues. CDR1 and CDR2 (germline): LGHNA, YSLEER. This CDR3 reads CASSQEIAGGTSRNEQFF. The CDR3 coding sequence is TGCGCCAGCAGCCAAGAGATAGCGGGAGGGACATCTCGCAATGAGCAGTTCTTC.

This clone was seen a few times. The CDR3 is CATTPWWGDNEKLFF. The CDR3 DNA follows: TGTGCCACCACCCCATGGTGGGGGGATAATGAAAAACTGTTTTTT. The rearrangement links TRBV6-5 to TRBJ1-4, with TRBD1 as a possible D gene (5 bases). Trimming cost V 10 bases and J 4 bases, with 19 bases left between them. Looked up from germline, CDR1 is MNHEY and CDR2 is SVGAGI. The CDR3 extends over 15 amino acids.

The chain carries TRBV18 and TRBJ2-3; D is uncertain. Looked up from germline, CDR1 is KGHSH and CDR2 is LQKENI. V lost 3 bases and J lost 4, with 8 bases in between. The CDR3 consists of 13 residues. The CDR3 here is CASSPSGADTQYF. DNA of the CDR3: TGTGCCAGCTCACCGTCCGGAGCAGATACGCAGTATTTT. The whole variable domain, remainder taken from reference TRBV18 and TRBJ2-3, is NAGVMQNPRHLVRRRGQEARLRCSPMKGHSHVYWYRQLPEEGLKFMVYLQKENIIDESGMPKERFSAEFPKEGPSILRIQQVVRGDSAAYFCASSPSGADTQYFGPGTRLTVL.

The chain joins TRBV27 to TRBJ2-3, with 13 bases fitting TRBD2. The CDR3 spans 17 residues. Germline V gene data show CDR1 as MNHEY and CDR2 as SMNVEV (reference sequence). V shed 7 bases and J 3 bases; nucleotides not matched to a gene: 10. The CDR3 loop reads CASTPRTSGSRTDTQYF. In nucleotides, the CDR3 is TGTGCCAGCACGCCCCGGACTAGCGGGAGTAGGACAGATACGCAGTATTTT.

The chain couples TRBV7-9 to TRBJ2-2, with D maybe TRBD1 (6 bases). Trimming removed 2 bases from V and 7 bases from J, with 14 bases in between. From germline, CDR1 is SEHNR and CDR2 FQNEAQ (reference sequence). CDR3 size: 15 residues. The CDR3 bases are TGTGCCAGCAGCTTATCAGGGGTCAGTGGCGGGGAGCTGTTTTTT. Protein sequence: CASSLSGVSGGELFF.

The gene calls are TRBV3-1 (or the pseudogene TRBV3-2) and TRBJ1-2; D might be TRBD1 (6 bases). The V end was cut by 4 bases, the J end by 4 bases, with 10 bases between. Germline V gives CDR1 LGHDT, CDR2 YNNKEL (reference sequence). The CDR3 is 13 residues long. Written as DNA, the CDR3 is TGTGCCAGCAGCCCACAGGGAAGCTATGGCTACACCTTC. It encodes CASSPQGSYGYTF.

The chain carries TRBV7-6 and TRBJ2-7, with TRBD2 identical over 7 bases. The germline CDR1 and CDR2 sequences are SGHVS and FNYEAQ. The J segment lost 1 base and the V segment lost 4 bases, leaving 7 bases of the junction unmatched. The length of the CDR3 is 15 residues. The chain's CDR3 is CASSSGARGSYEQYF. In nucleotides, the CDR3 is TGTGCCAGCAGCTCCGGGGCGCGGGGGTCCTACGAGCAGTACTTC.

The chain uses TRBV11-2 and TRBJ1-3, with 8 nucleotides matching TRBD1. The CDR3 is 19 residues long. CDR1 SGHAT and CDR2 FQNNGV come from the germline V gene. Trimming cost V 7 bases and J 2 bases; bases outside gene matches: 19. The DNA for the CDR3 is TGTGCCAGCACTCCCCGCGCACAGGGGGGTAATCACGCTGGAAACACCATATATTTT. It encodes CASTPRAQGGNHAGNTIYF.

The V and J genes are TRBV19 and TRBJ2-2, with 7 positions matching TRBD2. With V trimmed by 6 bases and J by 2 bases, 12 bases remained unmatched. This CDR3 is 17 amino acids long. In germline, CDR1 is LNHDA, CDR2 SQIVND (reference sequence). CDR3 protein: CASSQTRLAVNTGELFF. As DNA, the CDR3 is TGTGCCAGTAGCCAAACTAGGCTAGCGGTTAACACCGGGGAGCTGTTTTTT.

The V and J genes are TRBV24-1 and TRBJ2-3, with D perhaps TRBD1 (5 bases). Germline assignment: CDR1 KGHDR and CDR2 SFDVKD. The length of the CDR3 is 14 residues. V lost 3 bases and J 5 bases, leaving 11 bases between the germline ends. Here the CDR3 DNA reads TGTGCCACCAGTGATGACAGTCTTGGAGATACGCAGTATTTT. Its protein product is CATSDDSLGDTQYF.

The chain links TRBV18 to TRBJ2-1, with 9 bases lining up with TRBD2. Germline V lookup: CDR1 KGHSH, CDR2 LQKENI. Trimming at V came to 2 bases and at J to 9 bases, leaving 8 bases not matched to a gene. The CDR3 length is 15 residues. This chain's CDR3 is CASSPKTSGLSEQFF. The CDR3 region has the DNA TGTGCCAGCTCACCAAAGACTAGCGGCTTAAGTGAGCAGTTCTTC. The full variable domain, with the rest looked up from reference TRBV18 and TRBJ2-1, is NAGVMQNPRHLVRRRGQEARLRCSPMKGHSHVYWYRQLPEEGLKFMVYLQKENIIDESGMPKERFSAEFPKEGPSILRIQQVVRGDSAAYFCASSPKTSGLSEQFFGPGTRLTVL.